The 8 T cell receptor beta chains below all came from one sample that was sequenced in a study of CD4 and CD8 cells across lung adenocarcinoma regions. TCRdb recomputed calls from the PCR reads with MiXCR, one row per CDR3 protein. The sample yields some 25,000 distinct CDR3 sequences, more than 40% seen once. The material sequenced was CD8+ T cells from the center of a lung tumor. All receptors come from a male donor with lung adenocarcinoma. The CD4 and CD8 labels of this study may be unreliable.

A note on this clonotype: An end of the junction differs from the germline gene, which may be a read error. This chain uses TRBV10-1 with TRBJ2-4; either TRBD1 or TRBD2 may fit D (5 bases each). The CDR3 spans 14 residues. Germline CDR1 WNHNN, CDR2 SYGVQD (reference sequence). Here the CDR3 DNA reads TGCCCCAGCTCGGGGCTGCAAGCCAAAAACATGCAGTACTTC. It encodes CPSSGLQAKNMQYF.

This clonotype has a count of ten or more. V and J are TRBV4-1 and TRBJ2-6; the match to TRBD1 covers 7 bases. V dropped 4 bases and J dropped 0; count of bases not matched to a gene: 6. The CDR3 has 17 residues. The V gene's germline CDR1 is MGHRA and CDR2 YSYEKL. The CDR3 loop is CASSLGQINSGANVLTF. CDR3 nucleotides: TGCGCCAGCAGCCTGGGACAGATTAACTCTGGGGCCAACGTCCTGACTTTC.

In regard to this clonotype: Compared with germline, one end of the junction differs, possibly owing to a read error. The chain recombines TRBV10-3 with TRBJ2-5, with a tentative D call TRBD2 (6 bases). The CDR3 loop spans 14 amino acids. Germline CDR1 reads ENHRY; CDR2 reads SYGVKD. The CDR3 loop is CAGAAGRGPETQYF. The CDR3 bases are TGTGCGGGCGCAGCGGGCCGTGGCCCAGAGACGCAGTACTTC.

This sequence joins TRBV6-1 and TRBJ2-5, with D possibly called TRBD1 or TRBD2 (5 bases each). V was shortened by 11 bases and J by 11 bases, with 21 bases between the two germline ends. Germline CDR1 reads MNHNS; CDR2 reads SASEGT. The length of the CDR3 is 12 residues. The CDR3 DNA is TGTGCCGGGAGTGGGACCCCAGATACGCAGTACTTC. Protein: CAGSGTPDTQYF.

The chain uses TRBV6-1 and TRBJ2-4; 10 bases are shared with TRBD1. The closer fit of TRBJ2-3 to the DNA end suggests the J call may be wrong. Looked up from germline, CDR1 is MNHNS and CDR2 is SASEGT. This CDR3 is 16 amino acids long. The CDR3 is CASSEAGTGAKNIQYF. CDR3 bases: TGTGCCAGCAGTGAAGCCGGGACAGGGGCCAAGAACATTCAGTATTTT.

The rearrangement uses TRBV7-2 and TRBJ2-1, with 7 bases fitting TRBD2. The better agreement between TRBJ2-7 and the DNA end casts doubt on the J call. Germline loops: CDR1 SGHTA, CDR2 FQGNSA. The CDR3 loop spans 15 amino acids. CDR3 DNA: TGTGCCAGCAGCCGACGGACTAGTAGGTCCTACGAGCAGTACTTC. Encoded protein: CASSRRTSRSYEQYF.

This rearrangement joins TRBV6-1 to TRBJ2-4; TRBD1 is a possible D gene (5 bases). The tail of the sequence fits TRBJ2-7 better, so the J call may be wrong. The germline V gene has CDR1 MNHNS and CDR2 SASEGT. This CDR3 has 14 amino acids. The CDR3: CASRSTGRRDEQYF. Written as DNA, the CDR3 is TGTGCCAGCAGGTCCACAGGAAGGAGAGACGAGCAGTACTTC.

There are many counts of this clonotype. The V call is TRBV4-1, the J call TRBJ2-2; TRBD2 matches 9 bases. The junction had 8 bases not matched to a gene; V was cut back by 1 base and J by 5 bases. CDR3 length: 17 residues. From germline, CDR1 is MGHRA and CDR2 YSYEKL. The chain's CDR3 is CASSQAWREGWTGELFF. In DNA, the CDR3 is TGCGCCAGCAGCCAAGCATGGCGGGAGGGATGGACCGGGGAGCTGTTTTTT.